The 16 T cell receptor beta chains given below trace back to one sample, sequenced in a study of T-cell memory formation after mild COVID-19. TCRdb used MiXCR to reprocess the 5' RACE reads, holding one entry per CDR3 protein. The sample lists about 390,000 distinct CDR3 sequences, roughly 15% occurring once. The sequenced material came from PBMCs or a T cell subset sorted from them (not recorded which). Source of these receptors: a man between 18 and 35 years old who had mild COVID-19 (a few samples of this study predate the infection). Cell type and time point are not known.

In this sample, this clonotype turned up many times. The CDR3 protein is CASSLKSRNEQFF. The CDR3 DNA is TGTGCCAGCAGCTTAAAAAGTAGAAATGAGCAGTTCTTC. The chain is built from TRBV7-2 and TRBJ2-1, with D hard to call. Trimming cost V 2 bases and J 7 bases, with 9 bases left between them. The CDR3 runs 13 residues. CDR1 SGHTA and CDR2 FQGNSA come from the germline V gene.

V usage is TRBV12-3 or TRBV12-4 and J usage is TRBJ2-7; D is possibly TRBD1 (5 bases). The CDR3 is 12 residues long. The ends were cut back, 4 bases at V and 5 bases at J, with 9 bases in the middle. CDR3 DNA sequence: TGTGCCAGCAGTTCGTACAGGAACGAGCAGTACTTC. Translated: CASSSYRNEQYF.

The V and J genes are TRBV2 and TRBJ1-5, with D uncertain. V was pared by 4 bases and J by 0 bases, with 7 bases between. The CDR3 loop spans 14 amino acids. The germline gives CDR1 SNHLY, CDR2 FYNNEI. The CDR3 sequence is CASSGAYSNQPQHF. CDR3 bases: TGTGCCAGCAGTGGGGCGTATAGCAATCAGCCCCAGCATTTT.

In its sample, this clonotype was seen a few times. The rearrangement joins TRBV23-1 to TRBJ1-5, with D maybe TRBD1 (5 bases). TRBV23-1 is treated as an ORF (open reading frame) with a function not yet certain. CDR3 length equals 15 residues. Trimming cost V 2 bases and J 6 bases, with 14 bases left between them. The CDR3 nucleotides read TGCGCCAGCAGTCAACCCAGGTGGGGGGGTCAGCCCCAGCATTTT. Translated, it gives CASSQPRWGGQPQHF.

The V call is TRBV6-5, the J call TRBJ2-7; tentative D call: TRBD2 (6 bases). Germline CDR1 MNHEY, CDR2 SVGAGI. The length of the CDR3 is 14 residues. Trimming removed 4 bases from V and 1 base from J, with 11 bases in between. In DNA, the CDR3 is TGTGCCAGCAGTTCCCCCGGGGGTTCCTACGAGCAGTACTTC. It encodes CASSSPGGSYEQYF.

This chain links TRBV24-1 with TRBJ1-5; no reliable D call. Trimming removed 3 bases at V and 2 bases at J, with 1 base between. Germline values: CDR1 KGHDR, CDR2 SFDVKD. The CDR3 runs to 12 residues. CDR3 loop: CATSDRNQPQHF. The CDR3, as DNA: TGTGCCACCAGTGATCGCAATCAGCCCCAGCATTTT.

In this sample, this clonotype turned up a few times. The V call is TRBV6-5, the J call TRBJ2-5; TRBD2 matches 8 bases. This CDR3 has 13 residues. J was trimmed by 9 bases and V by 2 bases; bases with no gene match: 5. In germline, CDR1 is MNHEY, CDR2 SVGAGI. For the CDR3, the DNA is TGTGCCAGCAGTTACGGACAAGCGGGGGCCCAGTACTTC. Its translation is CASSYGQAGAQYF.

This clonotype was counted a few times. The gene calls are TRBV29-1 and TRBJ2-6; D not certain. This CDR3 has 14 amino acids. V shed 3 bases and J shed 2 bases, with 8 bases lying between them. The germline V gene has CDR1 SQVTM and CDR2 ANQGSEA. The CDR3 nucleotides are TGCAGCGTTGATCCAGGTGCTGGGGCCAACGTCCTGACTTTC. Its translation is CSVDPGAGANVLTF. Based on the CDR3 plus reference TRBV29-1 and TRBJ2-6, the full variable domain is SAVISQKPSRDICQRGTSLTIQCQVDSQVTMMFWYRQQPGQSLTLIATANQGSEATYESGFVIDKFPISRPNLTFSTLTVSNMSPEDSSIYLCSVDPGAGANVLTFGAGSRLTVL.

V gene TRBV7-8 combines with J gene TRBJ2-3; D gene unclear. Looked up from germline, CDR1 is SGHVS and CDR2 is FQNEAQ. The CDR3 totals 15 residues. With 5 bases removed from V and 3 bases from J, the gap between germline ends came to 15 bases. In DNA form, the CDR3 reads TGTGCCAGCAGCCCAACAACGTGGGGAACAGATACGCAGTATTTT. Its translation: CASSPTTWGTDTQYF.

This chain joins TRBV5-6 and TRBJ2-5; TRBD1 might be the D (5 bases). From germline, CDR1 is SGHDT and CDR2 YYEEEE. This CDR3 contains 13 residues. V lost 6 bases, J lost 5 bases, and 14 bases lay in between. Here the CDR3 reads CASKSQGSETQYF. The CDR3 coding sequence is TGTGCCAGCAAATCTCAGGGTTCGGAGACCCAGTACTTC.

This clonotype came up a few times. The chain employs TRBV5-1 and TRBJ1-1, with D hard to call. V lost 0 bases, J lost 4 bases, and 13 bases lay in between. Per the germline V gene, CDR1 is SGHRS and CDR2 is YFSETQ. This CDR3 region has 15 residues. CDR3 sequence reads: CASSLAFQRSTEAFF. In DNA, the CDR3 is TGCGCCAGCAGCTTGGCCTTTCAAAGGAGCACTGAAGCTTTCTTT.

This chain joins TRBV7-2 and TRBJ2-3, with 9 bases identical to TRBD2. Germline V gene data show CDR1 as SGHTA and CDR2 as FQGNSA. CDR3 length: 15 amino acids. V gave up 7 bases and J gave up 4 bases; unmatched junction bases: 9. As DNA, the CDR3 is TGTGCCAGCACCTTGCGGGGGGGCCCCGCAGATACGCAGTATTTT. Translating it yields CASTLRGGPADTQYF.

The rearrangement joins TRBV5-1 to TRBJ1-1, with D hard to call. V was clipped by 3 bases and J by 0 bases, with 18 bases between them. From germline, CDR1 is SGHRS and CDR2 YFSETQ. This CDR3 has 17 residues. Here the CDR3 reads CASSSPVSSPMNTEAFF. The CDR3 DNA reads TGCGCCAGCAGCTCGCCCGTGTCTAGCCCTATGAACACTGAAGCTTTCTTT.

The genes are TRBV28 and TRBJ2-1; 10 positions agree with TRBD2. V lost 5 bases, J lost 4 bases, and 5 bases stayed unmatched. The CDR3 has 15 amino acids. Germline CDR1 MDHEN, CDR2 SYDVKM. CDR3 coding DNA: TGTGCCAGCAGTAGAAGCGGGGGGGAATACAATGAGCAGTTCTTC. It specifies CASSRSGGEYNEQFF.

The chain joins TRBV5-1 to TRBJ1-6; 9 bases agree with TRBD1. V was clipped by 3 bases and J by 10 bases; unmatched bases: 8. The CDR3 length is 15 residues. Germline CDR1 SGHRS, CDR2 YFSETQ. CDR3 residues: CASSSGQGRESPLHF. CDR3 coding DNA: TGCGCCAGCAGCTCAGGACAGGGGCGGGAATCACCCCTCCACTTT.

This chain links TRBV4-3 with TRBJ2-2; the D is unclear. CDR1 is LGHNA and CDR2 is YSLEER in the germline V gene. The CDR3 is 16 residues long. V was shortened by 3 bases and J by 0 bases, with 11 bases between the two germline ends. CDR3 bases: TGCGCCAGCAGCCATCCCCTCAGAACGAACACCGGGGAGCTGTTTTTT. Amino acids: CASSHPLRTNTGELFF.